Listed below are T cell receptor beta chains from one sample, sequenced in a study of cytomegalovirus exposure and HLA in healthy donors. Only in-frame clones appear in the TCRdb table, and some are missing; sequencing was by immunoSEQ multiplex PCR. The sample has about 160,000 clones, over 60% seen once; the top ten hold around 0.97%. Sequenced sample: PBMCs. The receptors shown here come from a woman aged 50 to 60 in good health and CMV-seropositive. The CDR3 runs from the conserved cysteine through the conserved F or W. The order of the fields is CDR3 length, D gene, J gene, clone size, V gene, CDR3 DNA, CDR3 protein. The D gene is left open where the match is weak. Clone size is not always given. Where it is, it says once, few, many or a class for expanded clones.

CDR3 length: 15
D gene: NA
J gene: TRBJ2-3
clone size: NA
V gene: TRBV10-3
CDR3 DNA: TGTGCCATCTTGGGTCAGGGCGGAGTGGGGGATACGCAGTATTTT
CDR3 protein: CAILGQGGVGDTQYF

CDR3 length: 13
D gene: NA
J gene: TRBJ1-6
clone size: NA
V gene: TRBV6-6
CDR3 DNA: TGTGCCAGCAGGCCCTTACAGGAGTCACCCCTCCACTTT
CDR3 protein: CASRPLQESPLHF

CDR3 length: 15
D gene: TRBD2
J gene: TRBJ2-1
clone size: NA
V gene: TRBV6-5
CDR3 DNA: TGTGCCAGCAGTTATACTAGCGGGAGTTACAATGAGCAGTTCTTC
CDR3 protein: CASSYTSGSYNEQFF

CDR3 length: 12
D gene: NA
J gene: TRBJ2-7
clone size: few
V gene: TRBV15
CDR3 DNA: TGTGCCACCAGCAGAGGGCCATACGAGCAGTACTTC
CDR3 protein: CATSRGPYEQYF

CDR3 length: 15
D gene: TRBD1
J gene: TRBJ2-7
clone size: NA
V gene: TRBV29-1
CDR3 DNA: TGCAGCGTGAGCCGGGACAGGGGGTCAGCCTACGAGCAGTACTTC
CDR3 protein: CSVSRDRGSAYEQYF

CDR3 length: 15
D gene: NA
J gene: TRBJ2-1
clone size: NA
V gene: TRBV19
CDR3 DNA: TGTGCCAGTACTGGGGGGAAGGGGGCAACGAATGAGCAGTTCTTC
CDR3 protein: CASTGGKGATNEQFF

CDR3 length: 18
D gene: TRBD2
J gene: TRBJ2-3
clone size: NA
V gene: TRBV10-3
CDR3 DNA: TGTGCCATCAGTGAGACGGCGAATAGCGGGGCGAGCACAGATACGCAGTATTTT
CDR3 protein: CAISETANSGASTDTQYF

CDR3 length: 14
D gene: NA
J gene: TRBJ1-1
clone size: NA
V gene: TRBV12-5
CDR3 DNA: TGTGCTAGTGGTCCCGGGTTAGATTCCACTGAAGCTTTCTTT
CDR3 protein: CASGPGLDSTEAFF

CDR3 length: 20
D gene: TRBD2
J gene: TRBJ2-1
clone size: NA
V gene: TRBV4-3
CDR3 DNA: TGCGCCAGCAGCCAAGAAGTAATACTAGCGGGGGGAATCTCCTACAATGAGCAGTTCTTC
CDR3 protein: CASSQEVILAGGISYNEQFF

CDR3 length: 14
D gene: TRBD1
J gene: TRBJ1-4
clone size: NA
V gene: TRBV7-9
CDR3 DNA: TGTGCCAGCAGCCAGGGACAGGCTAATGAAAAACTGTTTTTT
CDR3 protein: CASSQGQANEKLFF

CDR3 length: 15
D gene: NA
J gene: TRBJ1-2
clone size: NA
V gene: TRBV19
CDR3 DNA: TGTGCCAGTAGTGTTAGTTTAGGAGGGCCCTATGGCTACACCTTC
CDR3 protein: CASSVSLGGPYGYTF

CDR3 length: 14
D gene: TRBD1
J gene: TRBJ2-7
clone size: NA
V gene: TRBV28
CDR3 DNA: TGTGCCAGCAGTATCCTTCTACAGGGGGGCGAGCAGTACTTC
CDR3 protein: CASSILLQGGEQYF

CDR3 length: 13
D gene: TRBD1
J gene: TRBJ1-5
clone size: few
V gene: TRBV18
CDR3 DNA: TGTGCCAGCTCCCTGGACAGGAATCAGCCCCAGCATTTT
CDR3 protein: CASSLDRNQPQHF

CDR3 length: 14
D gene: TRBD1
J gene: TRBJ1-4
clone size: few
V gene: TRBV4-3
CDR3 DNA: TGCGCCAGCAGCCGGGACAGGGGTAATGAAAAACTGTTTTTT
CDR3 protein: CASSRDRGNEKLFF

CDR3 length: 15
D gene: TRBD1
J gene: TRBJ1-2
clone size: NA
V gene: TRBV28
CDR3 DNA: TGTGCCAGCAGGCTTGGGGACAGGGGTGGTTATGGCTACACCTTC
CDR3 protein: CASRLGDRGGYGYTF

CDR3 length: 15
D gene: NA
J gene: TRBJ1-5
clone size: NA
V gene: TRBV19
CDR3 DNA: TGTGCCAGTAGTACGCCCGTTATGAGTTTTCAGCCCCAGCATTTT
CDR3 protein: CASSTPVMSFQPQHF

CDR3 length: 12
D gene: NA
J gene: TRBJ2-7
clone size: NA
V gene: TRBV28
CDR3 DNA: TGTGCCAGCAGTTTGGCCCGGAGGGAGCAGTACTTC
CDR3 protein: CASSLARREQYF

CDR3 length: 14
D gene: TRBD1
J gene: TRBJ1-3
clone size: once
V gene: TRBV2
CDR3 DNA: TGTGCCAGCAGTGTATCAGGGGGTGGAAACACCATATATTTT
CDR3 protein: CASSVSGGGNTIYF

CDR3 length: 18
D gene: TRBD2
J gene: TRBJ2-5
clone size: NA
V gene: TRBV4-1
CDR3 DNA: TGCGCCAGCAGCCAGGGTCGTACTAGCGGGAGGGCCGGGGTGACCCAGTACTTC
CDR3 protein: CASSQGRTSGRAGVTQYF

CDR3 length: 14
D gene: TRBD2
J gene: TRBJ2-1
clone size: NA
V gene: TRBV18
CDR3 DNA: TGTGCCAGCGGGACTAGCGGGGCGGTCAATGAGCAGTTCTTC
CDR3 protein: CASGTSGAVNEQFF

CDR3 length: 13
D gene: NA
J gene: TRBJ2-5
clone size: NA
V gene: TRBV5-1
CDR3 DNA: TGCGCCAGTACACAGCAGTACCAAGAGACCCAGTACTTC
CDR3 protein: CASTQQYQETQYF

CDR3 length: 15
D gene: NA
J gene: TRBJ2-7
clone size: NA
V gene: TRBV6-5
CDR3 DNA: TGTGCCAGCAGTTACCTGCTGGGGGGGGCTTACGAGCAGTACTTC
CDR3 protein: CASSYLLGGAYEQYF

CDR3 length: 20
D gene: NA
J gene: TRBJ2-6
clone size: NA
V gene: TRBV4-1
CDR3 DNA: TGCGCCAGCAGCCCAAGGCGACTCGGTTCTATGAGCTCTGGGGCCAACGTCCTGACTTTC
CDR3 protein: CASSPRRLGSMSSGANVLTF

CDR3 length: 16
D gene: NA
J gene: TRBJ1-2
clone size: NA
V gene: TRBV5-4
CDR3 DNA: TGTGCCAGCAGCTTGGGAGGGGGTGACTCTAGACGGGGCTACACCTTC
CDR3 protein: CASSLGGGDSRRGYTF

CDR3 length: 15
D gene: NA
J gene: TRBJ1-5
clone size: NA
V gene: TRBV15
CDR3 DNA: TGTGCCACCAGCAGAGATCGGGGGACTCGTCAGCCCCAGCATTTT
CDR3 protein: CATSRDRGTRQPQHF

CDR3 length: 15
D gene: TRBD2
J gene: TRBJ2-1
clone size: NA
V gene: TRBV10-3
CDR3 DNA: TGTGCCATCAGTAACGGCGGGGGGCCCCTCAATGAGCAGTTCTTC
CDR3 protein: CAISNGGGPLNEQFF

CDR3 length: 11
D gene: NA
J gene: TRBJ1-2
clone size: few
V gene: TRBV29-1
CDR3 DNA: TGCACCGCGGGAACGGACTATGGCTACACCTTC
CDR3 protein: CTAGTDYGYTF

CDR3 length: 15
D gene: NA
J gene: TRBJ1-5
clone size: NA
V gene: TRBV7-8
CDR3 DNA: TGTGCCAGCAGCTTAGGGAGTTATAGCAATCAGCCCCAGCATTTT
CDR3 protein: CASSLGSYSNQPQHF

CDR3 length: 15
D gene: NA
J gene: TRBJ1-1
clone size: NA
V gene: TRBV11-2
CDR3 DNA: TGTGCCAGCAGCGTAACAGGCTTCATGAACACTGAAGCTTTCTTT
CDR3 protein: CASSVTGFMNTEAFF

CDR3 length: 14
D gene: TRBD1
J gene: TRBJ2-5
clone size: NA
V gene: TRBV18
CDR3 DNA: TGTGCCAGCACTGCACAGGGGGCTCAAGAGACCCAGTACTTC
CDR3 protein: CASTAQGAQETQYF

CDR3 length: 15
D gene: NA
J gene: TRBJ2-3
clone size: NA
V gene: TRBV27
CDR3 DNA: TGTGCCAGCAGCCTAAATCGGGTTAACACAGATACGCAGTATTTT
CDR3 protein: CASSLNRVNTDTQYF

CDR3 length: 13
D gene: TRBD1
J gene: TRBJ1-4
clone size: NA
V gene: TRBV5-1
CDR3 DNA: TGCGCCTCCAGGGACAGCCAGGATGAAAAACTGTTTTTT
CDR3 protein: CASRDSQDEKLFF

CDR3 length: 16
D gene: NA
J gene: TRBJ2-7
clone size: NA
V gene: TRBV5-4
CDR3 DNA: TGTGCCAGCAGGGGAGGAATGTCGTCGGGCGTCTACGAGCAGTACTTC
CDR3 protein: CASRGGMSSGVYEQYF

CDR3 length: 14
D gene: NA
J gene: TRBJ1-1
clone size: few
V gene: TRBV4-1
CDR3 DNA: TGCGCCAGCAGCCGTGTTAGGGGGAACACTGAAGCTTTCTTT
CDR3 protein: CASSRVRGNTEAFF

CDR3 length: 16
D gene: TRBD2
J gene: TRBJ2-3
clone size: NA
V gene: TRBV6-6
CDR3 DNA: TGTGCCAGCAGTTACATCGGACTAGCGGGGGCAGATACGCAGTATTTT
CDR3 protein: CASSYIGLAGADTQYF

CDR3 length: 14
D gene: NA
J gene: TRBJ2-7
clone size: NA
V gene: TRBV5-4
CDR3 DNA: TGTGCCAGCAGCTTGAGCCTCTCCCGATACGAGCAGTACTTC
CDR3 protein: CASSLSLSRYEQYF

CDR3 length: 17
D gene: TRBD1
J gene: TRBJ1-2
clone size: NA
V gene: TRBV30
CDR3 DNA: TGTGCCTGGAGTACCAGACCCCGGGACAGGGTTGTCTATGGCTACACCTTC
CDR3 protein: CAWSTRPRDRVVYGYTF

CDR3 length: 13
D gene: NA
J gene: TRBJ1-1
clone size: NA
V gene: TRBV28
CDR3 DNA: TGTGCCAGCAGTAGACACCAGAACACTGAAGCTTTCTTT
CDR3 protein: CASSRHQNTEAFF

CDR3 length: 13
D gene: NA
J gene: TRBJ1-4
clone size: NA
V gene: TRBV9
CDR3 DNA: TGTGCCAGCAGCAAGGGACTCACAGAAAAACTGTTTTTT
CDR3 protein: CASSKGLTEKLFF

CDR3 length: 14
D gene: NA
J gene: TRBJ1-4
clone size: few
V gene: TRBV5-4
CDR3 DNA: TGTGCCAGCAGCTTAGGGGGGGCTAATGAAAAACTGTTTTTT
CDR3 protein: CASSLGGANEKLFF

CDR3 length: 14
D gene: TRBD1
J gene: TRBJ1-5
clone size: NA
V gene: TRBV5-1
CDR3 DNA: TGCGCCAGCAGCTTGGAGGGGGCTAATCAGCCCCAGCATTTT
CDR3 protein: CASSLEGANQPQHF

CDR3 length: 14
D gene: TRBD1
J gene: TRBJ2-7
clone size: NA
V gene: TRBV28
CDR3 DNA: TGTGCCAGCAGCCCAGGACAGGGGGGCCACGAGCAGTACTTC
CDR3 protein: CASSPGQGGHEQYF

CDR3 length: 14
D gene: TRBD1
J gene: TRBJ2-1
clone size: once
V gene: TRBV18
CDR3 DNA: TGTGCCAGCTCACCATCGGGACAGGGAAATGAGCAGTTCTTC
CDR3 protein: CASSPSGQGNEQFF

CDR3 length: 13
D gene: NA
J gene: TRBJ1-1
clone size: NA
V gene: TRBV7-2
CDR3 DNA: TGTGCCAGCACCATCGCGGTTGGCAGGGCGGCTTTCTTT
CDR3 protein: CASTIAVGRAAFF

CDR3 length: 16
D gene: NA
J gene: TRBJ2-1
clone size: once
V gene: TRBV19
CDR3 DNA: TGTGCCAGTAGTTGGCAGCGGTGGAGCTCCTACAATGAGCAGTTCTTC
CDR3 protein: CASSWQRWSSYNEQFF

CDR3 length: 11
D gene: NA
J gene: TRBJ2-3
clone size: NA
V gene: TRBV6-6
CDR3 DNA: TGTGCCAGCCAGAGCACAGATACGCAGTATTTT
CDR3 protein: CASQSTDTQYF

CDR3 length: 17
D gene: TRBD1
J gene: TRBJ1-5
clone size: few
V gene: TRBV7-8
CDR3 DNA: TGTGCCAGCAGCTTATTTACGCGCGGACAGGGCAATCAGCCCCAGCATTTT
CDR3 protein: CASSLFTRGQGNQPQHF

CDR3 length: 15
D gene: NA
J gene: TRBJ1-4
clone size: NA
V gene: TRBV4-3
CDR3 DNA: TGCGCCAGCAGCCAAGAGTCCTTCGGGAATGAAAAACTGTTTTTT
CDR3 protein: CASSQESFGNEKLFF

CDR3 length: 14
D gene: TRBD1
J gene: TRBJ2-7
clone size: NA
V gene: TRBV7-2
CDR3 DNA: TGTGCCAGCAGGCCGGGACAGGCTTCCTACGAGCAGTACTTC
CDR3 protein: CASRPGQASYEQYF

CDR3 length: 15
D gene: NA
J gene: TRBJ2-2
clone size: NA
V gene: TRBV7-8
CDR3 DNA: TGTGCCAGCAGCTTCGGGTTGTTAAACACCGGGGAGCTGTTTTTT
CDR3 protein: CASSFGLLNTGELFF

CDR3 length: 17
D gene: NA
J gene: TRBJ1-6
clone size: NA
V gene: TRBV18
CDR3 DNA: TGTGCCAGCTCACCACGGCCGACAGTCGGCTATAATTCACCCCTCCACTTT
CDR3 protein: CASSPRPTVGYNSPLHF